This entry features one T cell receptor (beta chain) sequence. Its antigen is not identified. Template was genomic DNA from frozen, unsorted single-cell suspensions. The protocol was immunoSEQ multiplex PCR, while the TCRdb copy is restricted to in-frame clones and leaves out a portion. The sample contains around 13,000 clones, approximately 80% of which appear only once. CDR1 is SEHNR and CDR2 is FQNEAQ in the germline V gene (reference sequence). Trimming shortened V by 5 bases and J by 0 bases, and 8 bases separated the two germline ends. CDR3 size: 14 residues. The source of the sample is a study of immune cell composition in non-small cell lung cancer. In the study overall: Most cases were lung adenocarcinoma or squamous cell carcinoma.

Regarding the study as a whole: Dominant in vivo tumour-associated clones were not shown to share tumour-reactive sequences. In adenocarcinoma, maximal tumour-associated clone frequency tracked TIL tumour reactivity.

The J gene is TRBJ1-3, the V gene TRBV7-9; no clear D gene. The source material was lung tumor tissue. The TCR was taken from a human donor with non-small cell lung cancer. The CDR3 DNA reads TGTGCCAGCAGCCGACCTAGCTCTGGAAACACCATATATTTT. Protein sequence: CASSRPSSGNTIYF. Filled out from reference TRBV7-9 and TRBJ1-3, the complete variable domain reads DTGVSQNPRHKITKRGQNVTFRCDPISEHNRLYWYRQTLGQGPEFLTYFQNEAQLEKSRLLSDRFSAERPKGSFSTLEIQRTEQGDSAMYLCASSRPSSGNTIYFGEGSWLTVV.